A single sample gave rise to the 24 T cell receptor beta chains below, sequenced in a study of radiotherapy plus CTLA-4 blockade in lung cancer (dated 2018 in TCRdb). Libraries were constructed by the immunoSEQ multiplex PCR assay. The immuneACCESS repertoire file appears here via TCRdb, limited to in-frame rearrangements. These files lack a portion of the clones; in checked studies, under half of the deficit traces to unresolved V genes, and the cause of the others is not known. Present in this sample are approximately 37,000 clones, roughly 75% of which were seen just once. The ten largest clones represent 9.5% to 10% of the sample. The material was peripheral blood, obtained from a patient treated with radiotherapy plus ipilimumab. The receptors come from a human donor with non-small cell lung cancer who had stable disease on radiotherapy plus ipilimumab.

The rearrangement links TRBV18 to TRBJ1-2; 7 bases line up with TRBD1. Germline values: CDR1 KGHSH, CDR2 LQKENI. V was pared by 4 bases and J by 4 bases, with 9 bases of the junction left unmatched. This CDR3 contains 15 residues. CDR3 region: CASSQDRSPSYGYTF. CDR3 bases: TGTGCCAGCTCACAGGACAGGAGCCCATCCTATGGCTACACCTTC.

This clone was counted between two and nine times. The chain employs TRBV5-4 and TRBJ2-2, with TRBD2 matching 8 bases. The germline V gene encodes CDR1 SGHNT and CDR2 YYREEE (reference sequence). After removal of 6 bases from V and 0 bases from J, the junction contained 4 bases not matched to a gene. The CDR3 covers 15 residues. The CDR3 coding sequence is TGTGCCAGCAACCCGGGGGGGGCGAACACCGGGGAGCTGTTTTTT. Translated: CASNPGGANTGELFF.

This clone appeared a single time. Here the CDR3 DNA reads TGCGCCAGCAGCTTGGAAGGGGCTGGACAGCCCCAGCATTTT. Translating it yields CASSLEGAGQPQHF. The chain employs TRBV5-1 and TRBJ1-5; maybe TRBD1 (5 bases). Between the trimmed V and J ends, which lost 0 bases and 7 bases, there was a span of 11 bases. There are 14 residues in the CDR3. Germline CDR1 and CDR2: SGHRS and YFSETQ.

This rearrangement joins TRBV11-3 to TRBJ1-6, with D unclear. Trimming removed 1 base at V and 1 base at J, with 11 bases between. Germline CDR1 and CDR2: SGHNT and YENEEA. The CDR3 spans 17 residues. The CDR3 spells CASSLGRWGSYNSPLHF. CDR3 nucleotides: TGTGCCAGCAGCTTAGGGAGGTGGGGATCCTATAATTCACCCCTCCACTTT.

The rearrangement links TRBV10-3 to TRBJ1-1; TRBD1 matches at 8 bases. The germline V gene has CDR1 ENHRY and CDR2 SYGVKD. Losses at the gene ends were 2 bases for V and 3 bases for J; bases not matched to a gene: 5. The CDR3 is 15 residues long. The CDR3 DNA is TGTGCCATCAGTGAGCGCAACAGGGGGGACACTGAAGCTTTCTTT. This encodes CAISERNRGDTEAFF.

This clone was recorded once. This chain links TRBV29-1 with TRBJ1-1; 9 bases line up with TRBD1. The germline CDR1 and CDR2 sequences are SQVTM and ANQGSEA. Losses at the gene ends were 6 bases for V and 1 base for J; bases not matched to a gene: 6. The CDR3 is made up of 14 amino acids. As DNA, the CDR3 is TGCAGCGTGTACGGGGACAGGGCGAACACTGAAGCTTTCTTT. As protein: CSVYGDRANTEAFF.

CDR3 sequence: CASSPLGEQYF. The CDR3 DNA reads TGCGCCAGCAGTCCTCTAGGCGAGCAGTACTTC. The chain couples TRBV23-1 to TRBJ2-7; D is ambiguous. TRBV23-1 is assigned to the ORF class and has an uncertain function. V lost 4 bases to trimming and J lost 6 bases, with 7 bases between them. This CDR3 is 11 amino acids long.

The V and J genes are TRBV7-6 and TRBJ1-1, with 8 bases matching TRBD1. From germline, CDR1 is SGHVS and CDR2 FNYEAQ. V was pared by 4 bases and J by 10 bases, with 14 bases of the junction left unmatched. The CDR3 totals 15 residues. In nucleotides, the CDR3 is TGTGCCAGCAGCTCGCGCAATGACAGGGGAGGGAGAGCTTTCTTT. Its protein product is CASSSRNDRGGRAFF.

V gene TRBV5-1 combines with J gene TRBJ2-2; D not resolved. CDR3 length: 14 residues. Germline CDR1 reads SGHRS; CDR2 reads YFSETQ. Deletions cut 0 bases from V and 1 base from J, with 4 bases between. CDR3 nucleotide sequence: TGCGCCAGCAGCTTGGACGGGAACACCGGGGAGCTGTTTTTT. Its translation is CASSLDGNTGELFF. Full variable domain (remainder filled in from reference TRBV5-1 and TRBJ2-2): KAGVTQTPRYLIKTRGQQVTLSCSPISGHRSVSWYQQTPGQGLQFLFEYFSETQRNKGNFPGRFSGRQFSNSRSEMNVSTLELGDSALYLCASSLDGNTGELFFGEGSRLTVL.

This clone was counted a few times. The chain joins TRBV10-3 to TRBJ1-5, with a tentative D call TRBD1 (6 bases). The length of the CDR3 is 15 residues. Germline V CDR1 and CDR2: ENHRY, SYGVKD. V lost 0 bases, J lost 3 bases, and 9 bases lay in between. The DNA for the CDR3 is TGTGCCATCAGTGAGTCGAGGACAGACAATCAGCCCCAGCATTTT. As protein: CAISESRTDNQPQHF.

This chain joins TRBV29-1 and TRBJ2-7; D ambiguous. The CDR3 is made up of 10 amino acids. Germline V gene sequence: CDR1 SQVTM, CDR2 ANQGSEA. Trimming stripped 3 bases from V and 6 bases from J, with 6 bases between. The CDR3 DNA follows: TGCAGCGTTGAGTCGAGCGAGCAGTACTTC. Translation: CSVESSEQYF.

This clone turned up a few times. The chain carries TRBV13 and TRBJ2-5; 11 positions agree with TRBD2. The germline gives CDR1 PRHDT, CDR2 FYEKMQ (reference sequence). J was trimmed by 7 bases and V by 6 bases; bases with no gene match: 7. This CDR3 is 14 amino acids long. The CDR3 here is CASRLAGGHATQYF. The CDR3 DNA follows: TGTGCCAGCAGGCTAGCGGGGGGTCATGCGACCCAGTACTTC.

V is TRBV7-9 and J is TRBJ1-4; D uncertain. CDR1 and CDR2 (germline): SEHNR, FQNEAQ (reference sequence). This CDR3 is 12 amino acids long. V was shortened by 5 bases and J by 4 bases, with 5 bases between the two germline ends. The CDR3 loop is CASSPSNEKLFF. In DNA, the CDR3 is TGTGCCAGCAGCCCTAGTAATGAAAAACTGTTTTTT.

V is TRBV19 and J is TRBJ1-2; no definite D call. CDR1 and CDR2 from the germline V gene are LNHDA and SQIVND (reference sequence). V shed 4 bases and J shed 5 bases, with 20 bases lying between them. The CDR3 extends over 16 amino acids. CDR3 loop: CASSTSAPAALYGYTF. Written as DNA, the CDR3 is TGTGCCAGTAGTACTTCCGCCCCAGCAGCGCTTTATGGCTACACCTTC.

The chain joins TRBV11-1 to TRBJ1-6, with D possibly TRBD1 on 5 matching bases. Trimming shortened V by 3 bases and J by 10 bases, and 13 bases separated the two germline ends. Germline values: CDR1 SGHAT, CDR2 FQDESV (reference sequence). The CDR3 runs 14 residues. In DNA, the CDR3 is TGTGCCAGCAGCTTCGGCAGGGAAGAATCACCCCTCCACTTT. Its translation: CASSFGREESPLHF.

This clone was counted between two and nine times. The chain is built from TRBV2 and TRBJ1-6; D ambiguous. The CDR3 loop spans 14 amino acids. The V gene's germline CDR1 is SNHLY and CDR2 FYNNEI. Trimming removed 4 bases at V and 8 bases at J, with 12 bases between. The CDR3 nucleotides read TGTGCCAGCAGTGGATTGGAACGGGATTCACCCCTCCACTTT. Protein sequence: CASSGLERDSPLHF.

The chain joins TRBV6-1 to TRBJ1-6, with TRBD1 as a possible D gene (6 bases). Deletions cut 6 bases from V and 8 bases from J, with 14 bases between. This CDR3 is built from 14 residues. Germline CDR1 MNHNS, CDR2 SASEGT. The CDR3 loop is CASRETQGDSPLHF. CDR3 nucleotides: TGTGCCAGCAGAGAAACACAGGGAGATTCACCCCTCCACTTT.

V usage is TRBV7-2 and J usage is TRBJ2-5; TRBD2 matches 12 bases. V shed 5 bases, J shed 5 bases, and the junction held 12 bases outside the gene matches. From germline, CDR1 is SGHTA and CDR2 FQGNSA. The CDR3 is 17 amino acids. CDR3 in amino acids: CASSPRLAGAPFETQYF. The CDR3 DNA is TGTGCCAGCAGCCCTCGACTAGCGGGAGCGCCATTCGAGACCCAGTACTTC.

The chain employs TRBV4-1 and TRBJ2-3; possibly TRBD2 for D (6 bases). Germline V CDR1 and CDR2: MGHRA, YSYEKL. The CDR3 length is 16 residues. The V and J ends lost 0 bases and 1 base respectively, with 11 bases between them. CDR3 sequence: CASSQEGAGGTDTQYF. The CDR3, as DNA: TGCGCCAGCAGCCAAGAAGGAGCGGGTGGCACAGATACGCAGTATTTT.

The CDR3 DNA reads as TGTGCCAGCAGTTTTAACCCCCCGCGGGGACTGAACACTGAAGCTTTCTTT. This codes for CASSFNPPRGLNTEAFF. The gene calls are TRBV27 and TRBJ1-1; TRBD1 might be the D (5 bases). Germline loops: CDR1 MNHEY, CDR2 SMNVEV (reference sequence). Trimming shortened V by 3 bases and J by 0 bases, and 17 bases separated the two germline ends. There are 17 residues in the CDR3.

CDR3 loop: CASSQGERSVATNEKLFF. As DNA, the CDR3 is TGCGCCAGCAGCCAAGGGGAGCGGAGTGTGGCTACTAATGAAAAACTGTTTTTT. This rearrangement joins TRBV4-1 to TRBJ1-4; no clear D gene. Germline CDR1 MGHRA, CDR2 YSYEKL. The CDR3 extends over 18 amino acids. Trimming pared 1 base from V and 2 bases from J, leaving 17 bases between.

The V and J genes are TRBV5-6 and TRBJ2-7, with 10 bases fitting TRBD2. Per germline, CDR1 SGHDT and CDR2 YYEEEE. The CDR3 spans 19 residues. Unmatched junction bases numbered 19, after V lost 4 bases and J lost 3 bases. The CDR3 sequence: CASSPGGPSGGRGYYEQYF. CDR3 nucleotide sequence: TGTGCCAGCAGCCCAGGGGGCCCTAGCGGGGGACGAGGTTACTACGAGCAGTACTTC.

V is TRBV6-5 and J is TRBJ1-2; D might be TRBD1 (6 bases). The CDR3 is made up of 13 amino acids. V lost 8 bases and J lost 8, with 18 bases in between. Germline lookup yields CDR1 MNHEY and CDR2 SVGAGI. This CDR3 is CASWNRAGFGYTF. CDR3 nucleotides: TGTGCCAGCTGGAACAGGGCAGGGTTCGGCTACACCTTC.

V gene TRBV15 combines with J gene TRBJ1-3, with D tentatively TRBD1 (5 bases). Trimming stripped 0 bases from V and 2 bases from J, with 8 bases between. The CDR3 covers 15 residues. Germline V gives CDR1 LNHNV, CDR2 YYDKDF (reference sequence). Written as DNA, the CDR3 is TGTGCCACCAGCAGAGATATCAGGGCTGGAAACACCATATATTTT. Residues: CATSRDIRAGNTIYF.